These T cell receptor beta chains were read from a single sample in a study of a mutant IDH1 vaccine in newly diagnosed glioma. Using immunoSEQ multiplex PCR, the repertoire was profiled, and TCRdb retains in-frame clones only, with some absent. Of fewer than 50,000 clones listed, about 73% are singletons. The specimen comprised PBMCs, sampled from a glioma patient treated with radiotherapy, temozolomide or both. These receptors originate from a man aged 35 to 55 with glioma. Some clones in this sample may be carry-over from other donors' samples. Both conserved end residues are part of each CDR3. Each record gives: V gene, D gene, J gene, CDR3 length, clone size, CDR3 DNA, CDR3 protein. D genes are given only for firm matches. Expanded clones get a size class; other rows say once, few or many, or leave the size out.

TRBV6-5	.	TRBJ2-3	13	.	TGTGCCAGCATCTTACCGGGCACAGATACGCAGTATTTT	CASILPGTDTQYF
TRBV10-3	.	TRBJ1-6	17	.	TGTGCCATCAGTAGAGGGCAGGGGAACGGTAGGAATTCACCCCTCCACTTT	CAISRGQGNGRNSPLHF
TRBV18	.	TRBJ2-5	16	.	TGTGCCAGCTCACCAGGCCCTCCGGGCGTCCAAGAGACCCAGTACTTC	CASSPGPPGVQETQYF
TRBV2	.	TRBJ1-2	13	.	TGTGCCAGCACCAAAACGGGGGTGGGCGGCTACACCTTC	CASTKTGVGGYTF
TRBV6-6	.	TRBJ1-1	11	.	TGTGCCAGCAGTCTTCAGGGCGAGGCTTTCTTT	CASSLQGEAFF
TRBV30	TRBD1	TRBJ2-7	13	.	TGTGCCTGGACGGGACAGGGGGCTTACGAGCAGTACTTC	CAWTGQGAYEQYF
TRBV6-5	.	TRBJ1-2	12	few	TGTGCCAGCGGGGTAACGGGGTATGGCTACACCTTC	CASGVTGYGYTF
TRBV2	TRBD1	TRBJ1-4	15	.	TGTGCCAGCAGTGTCGGACAGGGGACTAATGAAAAACTGTTTTTT	CASSVGQGTNEKLFF
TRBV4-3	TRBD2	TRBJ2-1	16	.	TGCGCCAGCAGCCCACTAGCGGGGGGCTCCTACAATGAGCAGTTCTTC	CASSPLAGGSYNEQFF
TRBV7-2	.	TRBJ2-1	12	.	TGTGCCATCGTGCAACCTTACAATGAGCAGTTCTTC	CAIVQPYNEQFF
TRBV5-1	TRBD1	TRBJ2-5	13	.	TGCGCCAGCAGCGAGACAGGGTCGGGGACCCAGTACTTC	CASSETGSGTQYF
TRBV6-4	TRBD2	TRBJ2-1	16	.	TGTGCCAGCAGTGACTTAGGGACTAGCGACTACAATGAGCAGTTCTTC	CASSDLGTSDYNEQFF
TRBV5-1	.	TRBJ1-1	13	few	TGCGCCAGCAGCTCGGGACACCGAGAAGAAGCTTTCTTT	CASSSGHREEAFF
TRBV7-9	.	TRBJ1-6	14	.	TGTGCCAGCAGCTTAGGACAAGATAATTCACCCCTCCACTTT	CASSLGQDNSPLHF
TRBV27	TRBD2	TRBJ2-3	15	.	TGTGCCAGCACCCGGGTCCTAGCGGGGGCCGATACGCAGTATTTT	CASTRVLAGADTQYF
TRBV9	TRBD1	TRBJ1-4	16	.	TGTGCCAGCAGCCCCCCCACCGGGACAGACAATGAAAAACTGTTTTTT	CASSPPTGTDNEKLFF
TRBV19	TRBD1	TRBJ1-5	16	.	TGTGCCAGTAGTATAGTCGGGGGACAGGGTAATCAGCCCCAGCATTTT	CASSIVGGQGNQPQHF
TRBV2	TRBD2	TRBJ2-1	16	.	TGTGCCAGCAGTATGGGACTAGCGGGCTCCTACAATGAGCAGTTCTTC	CASSMGLAGSYNEQFF
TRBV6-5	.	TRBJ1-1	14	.	TGTGCCAGCAGTCAACCGGGACGGCACACTGAAGCTTTCTTT	CASSQPGRHTEAFF
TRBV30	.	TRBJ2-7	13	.	TGTGCCTGGGCAAAAGCCTTTTTCGCCGAGCAGTACTTC	CAWAKAFFAEQYF
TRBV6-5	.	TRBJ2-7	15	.	TGTGCCAGCAGTTACGATGGACAGTACATCAACGAGCAGTACTTC	CASSYDGQYINEQYF
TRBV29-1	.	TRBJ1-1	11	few	TGCAGCGGAGCCGGGACGAGGGAAGCTTTCTTT	CSGAGTREAFF
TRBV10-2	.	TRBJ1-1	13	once	TGCGCCAGCAGGGGACACTTGAACACTGAAGCTTTCTTT	CASRGHLNTEAFF
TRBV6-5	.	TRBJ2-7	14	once	TGTGCCAGCAGAGGGGAACAGCCTCCCTACGAGCAGTACTTC	CASRGEQPPYEQYF
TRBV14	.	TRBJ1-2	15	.	TGTGCCAGCAGCCAATCAAACCTACTGGGTTATGGCTACACCTTC	CASSQSNLLGYGYTF
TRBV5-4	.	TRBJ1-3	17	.	TGTGCCAGCAGCTGGGTGTCGTCGGGTTTCTCTGGAAACACCATATATTTT	CASSWVSSGFSGNTIYF
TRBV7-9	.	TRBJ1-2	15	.	TGTGCCAGCAGCCGTTCCCCCAGGGACTTAGGCGGCTACACCTTC	CASSRSPRDLGGYTF
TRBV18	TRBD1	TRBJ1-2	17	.	TGTGCCAGCTCACCATACGGGACAGGGGGGTCAAACTATGGCTACACCTTC	CASSPYGTGGSNYGYTF
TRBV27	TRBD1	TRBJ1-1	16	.	TGTGCCAGCAGTTTATTAGGGACAGGGTATCAGGCTGAAGCTTTCTTT	CASSLLGTGYQAEAFF
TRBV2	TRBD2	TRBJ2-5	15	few	TGTGCCAGCAGTGAGGAGCGGGGGGGTCCGTGGACCCAGTACTTC	CASSEERGGPWTQYF
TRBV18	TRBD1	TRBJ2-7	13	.	TGTGCCAGCTCCCCACAGGGGCCCCGGGAGCAGTACTTC	CASSPQGPREQYF
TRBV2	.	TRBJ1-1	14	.	TGTGCCAGCAGTGAACAAGGCTTAAACACTGAAGCTTTCTTT	CASSEQGLNTEAFF
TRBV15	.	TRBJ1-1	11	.	TGTGCCACAAAAGACAGCGGTGAAGCTTTCTTT	CATKDSGEAFF
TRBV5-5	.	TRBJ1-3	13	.	TGTGCCAGCAGCTTGAGCTCTGGAAACACCATATATTTT	CASSLSSGNTIYF
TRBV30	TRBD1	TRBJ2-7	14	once	TGTGCCTGGAAAGGGCAGGGGGTTGGATACGAGCAGTACTTC	CAWKGQGVGYEQYF
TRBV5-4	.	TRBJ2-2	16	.	TGTGCCAGCAGTTCGGGGCAGGTGCGTTCCACCGGGGAGCTGTTTTTT	CASSSGQVRSTGELFF
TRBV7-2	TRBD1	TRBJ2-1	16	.	TGTGCCAGCAGCTTAGCCCCCGGGACAGGTAGGAATGAGCAGTTCTTC	CASSLAPGTGRNEQFF
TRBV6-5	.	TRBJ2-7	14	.	TGTGCCAGCAGTTACTCGCCGGTTGGCTACGAGCAGTACTTC	CASSYSPVGYEQYF
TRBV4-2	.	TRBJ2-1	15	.	TGTGCCAGCAGCCAAGTCCCCGGGTCGAGTAATGAGCAGTTCTTC	CASSQVPGSSNEQFF
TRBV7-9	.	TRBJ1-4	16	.	TGTGCCAGCAGCTTAACTGGGGGCGCGGCTAATGAAAAACTGTTTTTT	CASSLTGGAANEKLFF
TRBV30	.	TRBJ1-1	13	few	TGTGCCTGGATCTTGTGGGGGAACACTGAAGCTTTCTTT	CAWILWGNTEAFF
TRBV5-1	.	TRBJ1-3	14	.	TGCGCCAGCAGCTTGGGGCGCGGGGGAAACACCATATATTTT	CASSLGRGGNTIYF
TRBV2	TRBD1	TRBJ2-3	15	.	TGTGCCAGCAGCGCGGGACAGGATGGTTCAGATACGCAGTATTTT	CASSAGQDGSDTQYF
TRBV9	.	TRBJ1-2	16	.	TGTGCCAGCAGCGTAGATCCAGAACGACCCAACTATGGCTACACCTTC	CASSVDPERPNYGYTF
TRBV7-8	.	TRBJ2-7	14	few	TGTGCCAGCAGCTTAGCTCAAGGAGGGAGCGAGCAGTACTTC	CASSLAQGGSEQYF
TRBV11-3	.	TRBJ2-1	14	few	TGTGCCAGCAGCTTAGGTCAAAGGGGAACTGAGCAGTTCTTC	CASSLGQRGTEQFF
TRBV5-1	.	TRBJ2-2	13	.	TGCGCCAGCAGCTTGGGGCACACCGGGGAGCTGTTTTTT	CASSLGHTGELFF